This paragraph covers one T cell receptor beta chain sequence. Its antigen is as yet unknown. The germline V gene encodes CDR1 SGHAT and CDR2 FQNNGV. The junction had 13 bases not matched to a gene; V was cut back by 5 bases and J by 4 bases. The CDR3 runs 16 residues. The table came from immunoSEQ multiplex PCR; TCRdb's copy has only in-frame clones and leaves some out. This sample has more than 95,000 clones, with roughly 90% found just once. The data derive from a study of T cell responses to AZD1222 COVID-19 vaccine. Study-level background: Second-dose groups at about 4 or about 12 weeks were pooled.

Findings and limits, study-wide: Unmutated variant regions are reportedly the target of nearly half of TCRs that are spike-specific.

The sequences come from peripheral blood, collected on day 0 of AZD1222 vaccination. The chain is built from TRBV11-2 and TRBJ1-2; 7 bases match TRBD1. The clonotype comes from an adult in good health. This CDR3 reads CASSPNAPTGVYGYTF. DNA of the CDR3: TGTGCCAGCAGCCCTAACGCCCCTACAGGGGTCTATGGCTACACCTTC.